This TCR beta chain came from a study of T cell clonality in common variable immunodeficiency. Findings and caveats of the study: CVID patient heterogeneity limited repertoire-clinical complication correlations. Fewer deletions and N-nucleotide insertions were reportedly seen in common variable immunodeficiency TCR beta sequences.

This clone was seen ten or more times. What it binds is not known. Read coverage stops 3 residues before the CDR3 terminus; the germline J gene supplies the remainder. Sequencing used immunoSEQ multiplex PCR; TCRdb keeps in-frame clones, though not all of them. The sample shows roughly 29,000 clones, no singletons; the ten largest hold 3.2%. This CDR3 is built from 13 residues. Germline CDR1 reads SGHNT; CDR2 reads YENEEA. Trimming cost V 5 bases and J 2 bases, with 9 bases left between them. Of CVID subjects, about 16 were female and roughly 29 male, mean age around 36. The chain has TRBV11-3 and TRBJ2-5; D may be TRBD1 (5 bases). The sequence derives from a human donor with common variable immunodeficiency. The sequenced sample consisted of peripheral blood mononuclear cells. The CDR3 bases that were read are TGTGCCAGCAGCGCGACAGAACAAGAGACC. It yields the protein CASSATEQET. The entire CDR3 reads CASSATEQETQYF. Combining the CDR3 with reference TRBV11-3 and TRBJ2-5 gives the whole variable domain EAGVVQSPRYKIIEKKQPVAFWCNPISGHNTLYWYLQNLGQGPELLIRYENEEAVDDSQLPKDRFSAERLKGVDSTLKIQPAELGDSAVYLCASSATEQETQYFGPGTRLLVL.